In its sample, the clone carrying this T cell receptor beta chain was seen a few times. Its antigen is unidentified. MiXCR was run by TCRdb on the reads, yielding one entry per CDR3 protein. Of 300,000 to 400,000 distinct CDR3 sequences listed, 29% are singletons. This specimen belongs to a study of T cell repertoires in cytomegalovirus infection. Whole-study context: Based on public TCR beta signatures, there were indications of CMV infection and of a matching HLA type.

Whole-study results and caveats: Within the response measured ex vivo, HLA-C-restricted CMV-specific TCR beta clonotypes were dominant.

The V and J ends lost 0 bases and 7 bases respectively, with 15 bases between them. The CDR3 runs 15 residues. CDR1 MNHNS and CDR2 SASEGT come from the germline V gene. Specimen: cultured PBMCs, collected from culture after CMV antigen stimulation. The chain links TRBV6-1 to TRBJ1-1; D is unclear. This receptor was obtained from a human donor in good health (CMV status not recorded). Some clones in this sample may be carry-over from other donors' samples. The CDR3 loop is CASSEARAWKDEAFF. CDR3 nucleotides: TGTGCCAGCAGTGAAGCCCGAGCCTGGAAGGATGAAGCTTTCTTT.